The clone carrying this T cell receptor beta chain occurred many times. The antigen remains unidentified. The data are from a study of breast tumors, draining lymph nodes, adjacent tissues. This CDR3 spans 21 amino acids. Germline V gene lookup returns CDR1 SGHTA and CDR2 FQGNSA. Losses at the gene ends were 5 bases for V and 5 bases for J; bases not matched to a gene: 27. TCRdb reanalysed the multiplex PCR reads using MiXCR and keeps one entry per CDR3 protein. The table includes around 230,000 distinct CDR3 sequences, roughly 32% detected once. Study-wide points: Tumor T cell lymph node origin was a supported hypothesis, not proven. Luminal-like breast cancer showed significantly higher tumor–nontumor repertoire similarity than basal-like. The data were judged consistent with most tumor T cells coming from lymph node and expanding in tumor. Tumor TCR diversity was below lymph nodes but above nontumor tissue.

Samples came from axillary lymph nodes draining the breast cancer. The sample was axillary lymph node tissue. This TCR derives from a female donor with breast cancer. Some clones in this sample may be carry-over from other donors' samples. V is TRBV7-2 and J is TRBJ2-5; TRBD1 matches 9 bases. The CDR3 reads CASSHGPARTGVPPSPETQYF. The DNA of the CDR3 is TGTGCCAGCAGCCACGGTCCCGCCAGGACAGGGGTCCCCCCGTCCCCCGAGACCCAGTACTTC.